A single T cell receptor (beta chain) is shown here with its context. The table came from immunoSEQ multiplex PCR; TCRdb's copy has only in-frame clones and leaves some out. The sample yields around 460,000 clones, about 90% seen once. CDR1 MNHEY and CDR2 SMNVEV come from the germline V gene (reference sequence). Trimming cost V 6 bases and J 7 bases; bases outside gene matches: 2. The CDR3 totals 15 residues. These data come from a study of blood T cell repertoires in COVID-19. Turning to the study itself: COVID-19 samples from acute and convalescent phases originated in the United States, Italy and Spain. In each case, the material was cDNA or gDNA derived from T cells, B-cell-depleted T cells, or PBMCs.

The chain links TRBV27 to TRBJ2-2; 16 nucleotides agree with TRBD2. The sequence came from a man aged 18 to 35 with COVID-19, enrolled during active disease. The sequencing input was peripheral blood. CDR3 coding DNA: TGTGCCAGCAGGGGACTAGCGGGAGGGGGCGGGGAGCTGTTTTTT. Amino acids: CASRGLAGGGGELFF.